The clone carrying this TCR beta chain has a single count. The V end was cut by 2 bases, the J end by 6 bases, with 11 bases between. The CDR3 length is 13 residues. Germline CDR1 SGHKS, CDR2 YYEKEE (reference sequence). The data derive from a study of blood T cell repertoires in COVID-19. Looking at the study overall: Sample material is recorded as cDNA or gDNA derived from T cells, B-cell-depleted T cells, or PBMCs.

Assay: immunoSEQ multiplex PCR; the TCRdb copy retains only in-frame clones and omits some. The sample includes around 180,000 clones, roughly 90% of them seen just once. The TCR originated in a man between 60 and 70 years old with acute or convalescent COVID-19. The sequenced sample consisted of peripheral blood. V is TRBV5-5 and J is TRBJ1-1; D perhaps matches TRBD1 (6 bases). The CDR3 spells CASSFGEGAEAFF. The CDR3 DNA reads TGTGCCAGCAGCTTTGGGGAGGGGGCTGAAGCTTTCTTT.